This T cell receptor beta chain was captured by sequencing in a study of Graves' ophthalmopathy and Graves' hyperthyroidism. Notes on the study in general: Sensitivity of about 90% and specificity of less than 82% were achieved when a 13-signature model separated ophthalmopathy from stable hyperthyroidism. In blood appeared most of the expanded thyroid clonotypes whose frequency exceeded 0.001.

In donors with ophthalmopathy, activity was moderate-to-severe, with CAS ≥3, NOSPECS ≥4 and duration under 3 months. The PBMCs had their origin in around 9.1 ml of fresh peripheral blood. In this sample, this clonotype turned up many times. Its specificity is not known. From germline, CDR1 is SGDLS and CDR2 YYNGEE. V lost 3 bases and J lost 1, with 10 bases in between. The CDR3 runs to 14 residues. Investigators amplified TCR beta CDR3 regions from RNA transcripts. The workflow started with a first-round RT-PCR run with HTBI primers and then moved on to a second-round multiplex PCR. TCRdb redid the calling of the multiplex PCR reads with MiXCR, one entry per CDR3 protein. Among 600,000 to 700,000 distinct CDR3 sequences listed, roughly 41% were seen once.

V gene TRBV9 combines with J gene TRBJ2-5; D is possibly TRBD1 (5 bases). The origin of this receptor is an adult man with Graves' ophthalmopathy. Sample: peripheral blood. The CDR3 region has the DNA TGTGCCAGCAGCGCGTCGACAGCCCAAGAGACCCAGTACTTC. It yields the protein CASSASTAQETQYF.